These 15 T cell receptor beta chains came from one sample sequenced in a study of metastatic and nonmetastatic thyroid tumors. No treatment of any kind had been given to any patient before thyroid surgery. TCRdb ran MiXCR on the PCR reads. Seen here are about 5,000 clones, 25% to 35% observed once, and the top ten hold 20% to 30%. Sequencing was carried out using adjacent normal tissue. Source of these receptors: a female donor with papillary thyroid cancer or a benign thyroid nodule (not recorded which). Some clones in this sample may be carry-over from other donors' samples.

V usage is TRBV19 and J usage is TRBJ2-1; perhaps TRBD1 as D (6 bases). The germline gives CDR1 LNHDA, CDR2 SQIVND (reference sequence). This CDR3 is built from 14 residues. The germline V and J ends were trimmed by 3 bases and 9 bases, with 15 bases remaining between them. The CDR3 loop is CASSIARGYGEQFF. The CDR3 DNA follows: TGTGCCAGTAGTATCGCCAGGGGATACGGTGAGCAGTTCTTC.

The chain uses TRBV5-1 and TRBJ1-1; D not resolved. The CDR3 is 14 amino acids. Trimming pared 4 bases from V and 0 bases from J, leaving 10 bases between. Germline V gene data show CDR1 as SGHRS and CDR2 as YFSETQ. Here the CDR3 DNA reads TGCGCCAGCAGCCCGGTTGCTATGAACACTGAAGCTTTCTTT. It codes for CASSPVAMNTEAFF.

CDR3 residues: CASSGLGTRYGYTF. In DNA, the CDR3 is TGCGCCAGCAGCGGACTGGGAACGCGCTATGGCTACACCTTC. V gene TRBV5-1 combines with J gene TRBJ1-2, with D unclear. CDR3 length equals 14 residues. Germline V gives CDR1 SGHRS, CDR2 YFSETQ. The ends were cut back, 4 bases at V and 4 bases at J, with 14 bases in the middle.

V is TRBV18 and J is TRBJ2-1; 7 bases map to TRBD2. The germline V gene encodes CDR1 KGHSH and CDR2 LQKENI. The V and J ends lost 5 bases and 6 bases, in that order; junction bases with no gene match: 10. This CDR3 spans 15 amino acids. This chain's CDR3 is CASSSLAESINEQFF. CDR3 DNA: TGTGCCAGCTCATCGCTAGCGGAGTCTATCAATGAGCAGTTCTTC.

The chain links TRBV5-8 to TRBJ1-2; D unresolved. This CDR3 has 12 residues. V was trimmed by 10 bases and J by 0 bases, leaving 10 bases between them. CDR1 is SGHTS, CDR2 YDEGEE, per germline. CDR3 sequence reads: CALLRTNYGYTF. The CDR3 nucleotides are TGTGCCCTCCTGCGGACTAACTATGGCTACACCTTC.

This clone occurred many times. V gene TRBV6-1 combines with J gene TRBJ1-6; TRBD1 might be the D (6 bases). The germline gives CDR1 MNHNS, CDR2 SASEGT. The CDR3 spans 13 residues. Trimming took off 6 bases at V and 9 bases at J, with 12 bases between the two ends. CDR3 nucleotides: TGTGCCAGCAGCACCACAGGGATTTCACCCCTCCACTTT. Translated: CASSTTGISPLHF.

Relative to its sample, this clone is medium-sized. The chain has TRBV4-1 and TRBJ2-7; TRBD2 matches 7 bases. This CDR3 has 16 amino acids. After removal of 1 base from V and 5 bases from J, the junction contained 11 bases not matched to a gene. The germline V gene has CDR1 MGHRA and CDR2 YSYEKL. Written as DNA, the CDR3 is TGCGCCAGCAGCCAAGCGGGAGGCAGGTTCCTCGACGAGCAGTACTTC. Its translation is CASSQAGGRFLDEQYF.

This clone is medium-sized (0.01 to 0.1%). The chain couples TRBV29-1 to TRBJ2-1, with 12 nucleotides matching TRBD2. The length of the CDR3 is 17 residues. V lost 2 bases to trimming and J lost 6 bases; unmatched junction nucleotides: 11. The germline V gene has CDR1 SQVTM and CDR2 ANQGSEA. As DNA, the CDR3 is TGCAGCGTTGAACGGATGGAAGGACTAGCGGGGCTCAATGAGCAGTTCTTC. Translating gives CSVERMEGLAGLNEQFF.

This clone was picked up a small number of times. This chain joins TRBV6-2 or TRBV6-3 and TRBJ1-2; the D gene is possibly TRBD1 (6 bases). The CDR3 sequence is 13 residues long. V dropped 2 bases and J dropped 6 bases, with 10 bases sitting between them. Germline CDR1 reads MNHEY; CDR2 reads SVGEGT. The CDR3 region is CASSYPRGNGYTF. CDR3 sequence (DNA): TGTGCCAGCAGTTACCCCAGGGGTAATGGCTACACCTTC.

The chain combines TRBV20-1 with TRBJ2-5, with TRBD1 as a possible D gene (5 bases). Trimming shortened V by 3 bases and J by 1 base, and 12 bases separated the two germline ends. The CDR3 runs 14 residues. Germline CDR1 is DFQATT and CDR2 is SNEGSKA (reference sequence). The CDR3 reads CSASTPGSQETQYF. DNA of the CDR3: TGCAGTGCTAGCACCCCAGGGTCCCAAGAGACCCAGTACTTC.

This clone turned up a few times. The V and J genes are TRBV6-1 and TRBJ1-2; TRBD1 matches at 11 bases. Trimming removed 8 bases from V and 8 bases from J; junction bases left unmatched: 4. This CDR3 has 12 residues. Germline lookup yields CDR1 MNHNS and CDR2 SASEGT. The CDR3 nucleotides read TGTGCCAGCGGACAGGGGGCGGAGGGCTACACCTTC. Amino acids: CASGQGAEGYTF.

The V and J genes are TRBV19 and TRBJ2-2; 8 bases agree with TRBD1. This CDR3 region has 17 residues. Germline V gene sequence: CDR1 LNHDA, CDR2 SQIVND (reference sequence). V shed 6 bases, J shed 4 bases, and the junction held 13 bases outside the gene matches. CDR3 in amino acids: CASRTGFRGRGTGELFF. As DNA, the CDR3 is TGTGCCAGTAGGACTGGATTCAGGGGGCGCGGCACCGGGGAGCTGTTTTTT.

This clone turned up a few times. V is TRBV9 and J is TRBJ2-1; the D gene is possibly TRBD2 (6 bases). This CDR3 region has 14 residues. The V end lost 0 bases, the J end lost 8 bases, and 12 bases lay between the germline ends. Looked up from germline, CDR1 is SGDLS and CDR2 is YYNGEE. The CDR3, as DNA: TGTGCCAGCAGCGTAGAATCTCCGGGGGATGAGCAGTTCTTC. Translation gives CASSVESPGDEQFF.

The chain uses TRBV20-1 and TRBJ2-3; 14 bases line up with TRBD2. J lost 5 bases, V lost 6 bases, and 7 bases had no gene match. The germline gives CDR1 DFQATT, CDR2 SNEGSKA (reference sequence). The CDR3 sequence is 15 residues long. DNA for the CDR3: TGCAGTGCGGAGACTAGCGGGGGGGCCAAAGATACGCAGTATTTT. Its protein is CSAETSGGAKDTQYF.

The CDR3 nucleotides are TGTGCCAGTAGTACGGTTTCGGGGGCCCGCACAGATACGCAGTATTTT. Protein product: CASSTVSGARTDTQYF. V gene TRBV19 combines with J gene TRBJ2-3, with D tentatively TRBD1 or TRBD2 (6 bases each). V dropped 4 bases and J dropped 1 base, with 15 bases sitting between them. Germline V gives CDR1 LNHDA, CDR2 SQIVND (reference sequence). CDR3 length: 16 residues.